A single sample is the source of the 3 T cell receptor beta chains below, sequenced in a study of cytomegalovirus exposure and HLA in healthy donors. Repertoires were generated with immunoSEQ multiplex PCR, while TCRdb's copy carries only in-frame clones and drops some. The sample carries about 360,000 clones, just over 85% recorded once. Sequenced: PBMCs. These receptor sequences come from a woman aged 18-30 years in good health and CMV-seronegative.

The sample holds one count of this clone. The J gene is TRBJ1-1, the V gene TRBV14, with D hard to call. This CDR3 comprises 15 residues. Germline-derived CDR1 and CDR2 are SGHDN and FVKESK. With 4 bases removed from V and 0 bases from J, the gap between germline ends came to 12 bases. CDR3 in amino acids: CASSPSVLMNTEAFF. As DNA, the CDR3 is TGTGCCAGCAGCCCCAGCGTGTTAATGAACACTGAAGCTTTCTTT.

The V and J genes are TRBV14 and TRBJ2-7; the match to TRBD2 covers 11 bases. Per the germline V gene, CDR1 is SGHDN and CDR2 is FVKESK. The CDR3 is made up of 15 amino acids. The V gene end was trimmed by 3 bases and the J gene end by 3 bases; junction bases not matched to a gene: 4. CDR3 region: CASSQTSGEGYEQYF. The CDR3 nucleotides are TGTGCCAGCAGCCAGACTAGCGGGGAAGGCTACGAGCAGTACTTC.

The chain joins TRBV5-1 to TRBJ2-7, with TRBD1 matching over 10 bases. J was trimmed by 5 bases and V by 0 bases; bases with no gene match: 5. This CDR3 has 15 amino acids. Germline V gene sequence: CDR1 SGHRS, CDR2 YFSETQ. In nucleotides, the CDR3 is TGCGCCAGCAGCTTGGTGGGACAGGGGTCCCACGAGCAGTACTTC. Translated: CASSLVGQGSHEQYF.